The 19 T cell receptor beta chains in this list originate from one sample, sequenced in a study of CXCR3-negative and CXCR3-positive naive CD8 T cells. Libraries of TRB cDNA were made by 5' RACE and carried UMIs. TCRdb re-analyzed the 5' RACE reads; it lists each CDR3 protein once, without DNA. The table lists about 43,000 distinct CDR3 sequences. The sample taken for sequencing was memory CD8+ T cells from blood. These TCRs come from a human donor in good health. Some clones in this sample may be carry-over from other donors' samples.

This chain links TRBV20-1 with TRBJ1-2; no DNA is available, so the TRBD1 call from TCRdb remains unchecked. The CDR3 is 17 amino acids. Germline V gene sequence: CDR1 DFQATT, CDR2 SNEGSKA (reference sequence). CDR3: CSARGTGAEVDYYGYTF.

The rearrangement joins TRBV20-1 to TRBJ1-1; TCRdb reports TRBD1, a call that lacks DNA to check it against. Germline lookup yields CDR1 DFQATT and CDR2 SNEGSKA (reference sequence). The CDR3 has 13 residues. The chain's CDR3 is CSSTGDSNTEAFF.

The chain combines TRBV29-1 with TRBJ2-7. The CDR3 has 14 amino acids. Germline V gene data show CDR1 as SQVTM and CDR2 as ANQGSEA. This chain's CDR3 is CSVVGGLSSYEQYF.

The chain couples TRBV6-4 to TRBJ2-1; checking the TCRdb D call of TRBD1 is not possible without DNA. CDR3 length equals 16 residues. Germline V gene sequence: CDR1 MRHNA, CDR2 SNTAGT. This chain's CDR3 is CASSDSSGGSPNEQFF.

The chain employs TRBV4-3 and TRBJ1-1. Germline-derived CDR1 and CDR2 are LGHNA and YSLEER. The CDR3 extends over 13 amino acids. Here the CDR3 reads CASSQERTEEAFF.

The chain employs TRBV7-9 and TRBJ2-5. The germline gives CDR1 SEHNR, CDR2 FQNEAQ (reference sequence). CDR3 length: 17 amino acids. CDR3 sequence: CASSHFVGSDYQETQYF.

Frequency places this clonotype as medium-sized. This chain joins TRBV25-1 and TRBJ1-5; the D gene TCRdb calls, TRBD1, cannot be checked with no DNA. The CDR3 totals 16 residues. In germline, CDR1 is MGHDK, CDR2 SYGVNS. This CDR3 is CASSDGGGSETQPQHF.

V is TRBV4-3 and J is TRBJ2-7; TCRdb lists TRBD1, though no DNA is available to test this call. This CDR3 contains 14 residues. Germline CDR1 and CDR2: LGHNA and YSLEER. The CDR3 loop reads CASSQERQVYEQYF.

The chain combines TRBV19 with TRBJ2-3; TCRdb gives TRBD2 as the D gene, but with no DNA this cannot be confirmed. Germline CDR1 is LNHDA and CDR2 is SQIVND (reference sequence). The CDR3 sequence is 13 residues long. This CDR3 reads CASKRGTTDTQYF.

The chain links TRBV2 to TRBJ2-2. CDR1 SNHLY and CDR2 FYNNEI come from the germline V gene. This CDR3 region has 14 residues. The CDR3 is CASSEFRYTGELFF.

This chain uses TRBV10-3 with TRBJ2-2; TCRdb proposes TRBD1, but this gene call is untestable without DNA. This CDR3 region has 15 residues. Germline CDR1 and CDR2: ENHRY and SYGVKD. The chain's CDR3 is CAISPGQTNTGELFF.

This sequence joins TRBV7-8 and TRBJ2-1; TCRdb's D call of TRBD1 is untestable without DNA. The CDR3 runs 14 residues. CDR1 is SGHVS, CDR2 FQNEAQ, per germline. The chain's CDR3 is CASSSGTRGSEQFF.

The J gene is TRBJ2-1, the V gene TRBV29-1. CDR1 and CDR2 from the germline V gene are SQVTM and ANQGSEA. This CDR3 contains 14 residues. Here the CDR3 reads CSVEDWSSYNEQFF.

The V gene is TRBV29-1, the J gene TRBJ1-5. Germline V gives CDR1 SQVTM, CDR2 ANQGSEA. The CDR3 runs to 14 residues. The CDR3 sequence: CSVLLAGPNQPQHF.

J is TRBJ2-7 and V is TRBV7-9; TCRdb names TRBD2, which stays unverified in the absence of DNA. The V gene's germline CDR1 is SEHNR and CDR2 FQNEAQ (reference sequence). The CDR3 covers 15 residues. CDR3 in amino acids: CASSLARQGSYEQYF. Combining the CDR3 with reference TRBV7-9 and TRBJ2-7 gives the whole variable domain DTGVSQNPRHKITKRGQNVTFRCDPISEHNRLYWYRQTLGQGPEFLTYFQNEAQLEKSRLLSDRFSAERPKGSFSTLEIQRTEQGDSAMYLCASSLARQGSYEQYFGPGTRLTVT.

V gene TRBV7-9 combines with J gene TRBJ1-1. Germline V CDR1 and CDR2: SEHNR, FQNEAQ (reference sequence). CDR3 length: 13 amino acids. CDR3 residues: CASRATGNTEAFF.

V gene TRBV28 combines with J gene TRBJ2-2. The V gene's germline CDR1 is MDHEN and CDR2 SYDVKM. This CDR3 region has 14 residues. The CDR3 region is CASSFSYGSGELFF.

The chain combines TRBV6-2 or TRBV6-3 with TRBJ2-7; TCRdb selects TRBD1, and the lack of DNA leaves this call unchecked. CDR1 and CDR2 (germline): MNHEY, SVGEGT. CDR3 length: 15 residues. The CDR3 sequence is CASSYGGTGSEEQYF.

CDR3: CASIWDANTEAFF. V gene TRBV12-3 or TRBV12-4 combines with J gene TRBJ1-1. This CDR3 comprises 13 residues.